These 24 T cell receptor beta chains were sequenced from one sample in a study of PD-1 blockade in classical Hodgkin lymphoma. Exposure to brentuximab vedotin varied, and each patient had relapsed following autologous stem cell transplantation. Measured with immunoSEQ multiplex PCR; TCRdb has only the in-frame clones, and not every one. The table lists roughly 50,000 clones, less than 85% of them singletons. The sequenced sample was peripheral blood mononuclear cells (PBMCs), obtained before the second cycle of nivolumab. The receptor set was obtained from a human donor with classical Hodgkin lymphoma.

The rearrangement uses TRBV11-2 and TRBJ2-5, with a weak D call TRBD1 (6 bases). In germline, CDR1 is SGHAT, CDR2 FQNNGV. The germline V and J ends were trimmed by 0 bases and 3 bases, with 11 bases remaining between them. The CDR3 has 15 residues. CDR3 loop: CASSLDSAGEETQYF. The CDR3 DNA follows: TGTGCCAGCAGCTTAGATTCGGCAGGGGAAGAGACCCAGTACTTC.

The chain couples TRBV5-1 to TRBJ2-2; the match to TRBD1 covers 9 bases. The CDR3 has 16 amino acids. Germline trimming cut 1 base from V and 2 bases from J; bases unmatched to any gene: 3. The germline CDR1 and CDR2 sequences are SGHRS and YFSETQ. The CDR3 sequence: CASSLPGQGNTGELFF. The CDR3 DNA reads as TGCGCCAGCAGCTTGCCGGGACAGGGTAACACCGGGGAGCTGTTTTTT. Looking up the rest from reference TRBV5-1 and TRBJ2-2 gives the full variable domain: KAGVTQTPRYLIKTRGQQVTLSCSPISGHRSVSWYQQTPGQGLQFLFEYFSETQRNKGNFPGRFSGRQFSNSRSEMNVSTLELGDSALYLCASSLPGQGNTGELFFGEGSRLTVL.

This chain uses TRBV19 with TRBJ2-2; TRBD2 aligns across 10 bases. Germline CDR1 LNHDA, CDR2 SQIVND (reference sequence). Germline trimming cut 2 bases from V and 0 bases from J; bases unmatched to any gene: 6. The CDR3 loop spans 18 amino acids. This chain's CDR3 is CASSIWASGGSNTGELFF. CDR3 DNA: TGTGCCAGTAGTATATGGGCTAGCGGGGGATCGAACACCGGGGAGCTGTTTTTT.

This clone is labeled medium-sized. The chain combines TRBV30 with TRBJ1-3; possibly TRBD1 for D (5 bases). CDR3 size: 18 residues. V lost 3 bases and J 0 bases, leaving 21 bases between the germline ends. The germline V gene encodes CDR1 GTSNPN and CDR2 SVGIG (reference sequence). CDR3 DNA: TGTGCCTGGAGGGCCGACGTGCCGGGACCGCACTCTGGAAACACCATATATTTT. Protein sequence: CAWRADVPGPHSGNTIYF.

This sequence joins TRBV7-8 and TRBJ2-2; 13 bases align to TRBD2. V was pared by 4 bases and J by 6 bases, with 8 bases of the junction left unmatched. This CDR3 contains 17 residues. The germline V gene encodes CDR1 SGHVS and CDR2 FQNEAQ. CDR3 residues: CASSSGLAGAPSGELFF. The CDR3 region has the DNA TGTGCCAGCAGCTCTGGACTAGCGGGGGCCCCCTCCGGGGAGCTGTTTTTT.

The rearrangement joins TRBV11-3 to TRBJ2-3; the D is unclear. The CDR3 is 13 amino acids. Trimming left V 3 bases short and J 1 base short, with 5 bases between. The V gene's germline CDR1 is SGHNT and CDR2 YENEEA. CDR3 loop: CASSFSGTDTQYF. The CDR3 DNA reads TGTGCCAGCAGCTTTTCCGGCACAGATACGCAGTATTTT.

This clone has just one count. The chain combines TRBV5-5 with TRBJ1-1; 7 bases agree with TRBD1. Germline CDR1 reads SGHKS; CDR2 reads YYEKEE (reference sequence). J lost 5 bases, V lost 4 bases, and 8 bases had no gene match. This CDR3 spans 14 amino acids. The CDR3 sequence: CASSSGQVRTEAFF. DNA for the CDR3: TGTGCCAGCAGCAGTGGACAGGTCCGGACTGAAGCTTTCTTT.

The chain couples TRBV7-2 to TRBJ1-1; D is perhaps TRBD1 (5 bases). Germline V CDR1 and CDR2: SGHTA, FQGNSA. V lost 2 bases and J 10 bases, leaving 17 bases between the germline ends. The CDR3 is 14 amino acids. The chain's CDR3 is CASSLSGALTAAFF. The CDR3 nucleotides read TGTGCCAGCAGCTTATCCGGGGCACTCACGGCAGCTTTCTTT.

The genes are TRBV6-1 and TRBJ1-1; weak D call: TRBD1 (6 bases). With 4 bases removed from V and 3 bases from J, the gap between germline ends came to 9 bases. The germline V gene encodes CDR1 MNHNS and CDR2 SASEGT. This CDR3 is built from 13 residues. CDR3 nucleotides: TGTGCCAGCAGTGCCGGACAGCACACTGAAGCTTTCTTT. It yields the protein CASSAGQHTEAFF.

CDR3 DNA sequence: TGTGCCAGCACTAGCGGGAGCACAGATACGCAGTATTTT. Its protein product is CASTSGSTDTQYF. This chain uses TRBV6-6 with TRBJ2-3; 8 bases map to TRBD2. CDR1 is MNHNY, CDR2 SVGAGI, per germline (reference sequence). The CDR3 spans 13 residues. J lost 0 bases, V lost 7 bases, and 0 bases had no gene match.

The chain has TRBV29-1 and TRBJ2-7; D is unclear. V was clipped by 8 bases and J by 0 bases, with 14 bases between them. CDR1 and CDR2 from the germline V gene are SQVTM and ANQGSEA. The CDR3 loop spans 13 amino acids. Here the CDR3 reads CSTQTHSSYEQYF. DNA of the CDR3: TGCAGCACACAAACTCACAGCTCCTACGAGCAGTACTTC.

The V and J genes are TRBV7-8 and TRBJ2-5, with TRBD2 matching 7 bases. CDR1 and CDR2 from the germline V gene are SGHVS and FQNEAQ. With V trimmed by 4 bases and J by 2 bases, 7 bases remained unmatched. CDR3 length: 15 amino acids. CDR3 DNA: TGTGCCAGCAGCTCCTTAGCGGGTCAGCAAGAGACCCAGTACTTC. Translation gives CASSSLAGQQETQYF.

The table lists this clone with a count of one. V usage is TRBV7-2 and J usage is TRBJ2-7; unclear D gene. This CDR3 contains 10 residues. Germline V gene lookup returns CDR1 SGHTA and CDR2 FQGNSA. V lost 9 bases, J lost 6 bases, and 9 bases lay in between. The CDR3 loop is CASYYSEQYF. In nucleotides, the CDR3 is TGTGCCAGTTATTATTCCGAGCAGTACTTC.

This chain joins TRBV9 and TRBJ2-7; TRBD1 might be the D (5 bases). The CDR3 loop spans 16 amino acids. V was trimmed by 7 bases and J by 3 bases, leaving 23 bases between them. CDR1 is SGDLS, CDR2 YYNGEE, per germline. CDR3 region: CASAPGDSDQGYEQYF. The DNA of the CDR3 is TGTGCCAGCGCCCCCGGCGACAGCGACCAAGGCTACGAGCAGTACTTC.

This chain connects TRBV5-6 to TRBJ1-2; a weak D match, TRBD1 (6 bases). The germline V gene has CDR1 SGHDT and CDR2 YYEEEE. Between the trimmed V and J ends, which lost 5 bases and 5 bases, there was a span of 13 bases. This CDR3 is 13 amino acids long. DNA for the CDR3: TGTGCCAGCAGACTACAGGGTTTTTATGGCTACACCTTC. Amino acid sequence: CASRLQGFYGYTF.

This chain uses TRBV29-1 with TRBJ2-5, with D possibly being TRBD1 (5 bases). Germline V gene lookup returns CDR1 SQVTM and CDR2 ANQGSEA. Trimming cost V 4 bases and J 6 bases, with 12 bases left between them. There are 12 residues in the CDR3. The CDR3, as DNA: TGCAGCGTTGCAGGGCAGGGCAAGACCCAGTACTTC. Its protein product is CSVAGQGKTQYF.

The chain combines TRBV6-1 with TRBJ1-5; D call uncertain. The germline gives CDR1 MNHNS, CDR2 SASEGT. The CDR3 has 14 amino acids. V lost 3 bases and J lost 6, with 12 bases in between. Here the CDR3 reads CASSEGMMSQPQHF. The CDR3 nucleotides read TGTGCCAGCAGTGAGGGCATGATGAGTCAGCCCCAGCATTTT.

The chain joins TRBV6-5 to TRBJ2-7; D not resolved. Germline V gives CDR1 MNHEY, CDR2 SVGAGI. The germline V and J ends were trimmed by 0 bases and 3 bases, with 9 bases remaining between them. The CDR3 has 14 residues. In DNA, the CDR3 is TGTGCCAGCAGTTACTCTCTTCAATACTACGAGCAGTACTTC. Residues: CASSYSLQYYEQYF.

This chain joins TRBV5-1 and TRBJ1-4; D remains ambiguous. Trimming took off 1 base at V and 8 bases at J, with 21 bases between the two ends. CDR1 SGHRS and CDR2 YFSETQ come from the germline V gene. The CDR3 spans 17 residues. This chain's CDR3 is CASSLFGLGQLGEKLFF. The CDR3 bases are TGCGCCAGCAGCTTGTTTGGTCTGGGCCAACTCGGGGAAAAACTGTTTTTT.

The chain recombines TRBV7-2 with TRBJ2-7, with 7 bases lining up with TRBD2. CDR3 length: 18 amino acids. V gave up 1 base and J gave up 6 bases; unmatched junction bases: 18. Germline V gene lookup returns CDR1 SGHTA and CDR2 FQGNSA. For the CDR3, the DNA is TGTGCCAGCAGCTTAGGGGGAGGGCGCGGGACTGTCGGGGTCGAGCAGTACTTC. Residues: CASSLGGGRGTVGVEQYF. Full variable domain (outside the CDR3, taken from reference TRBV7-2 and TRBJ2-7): GAGVSQSPSNKVTEKGKDVELRCDPISGHTALYWYRQSLGQGLEFLIYFQGNSAPDKSGLPSDRFSAERTGGSVSTLTIQRTQQEDSAVYLCASSLGGGRGTVGVEQYFGPGTRLTVT.

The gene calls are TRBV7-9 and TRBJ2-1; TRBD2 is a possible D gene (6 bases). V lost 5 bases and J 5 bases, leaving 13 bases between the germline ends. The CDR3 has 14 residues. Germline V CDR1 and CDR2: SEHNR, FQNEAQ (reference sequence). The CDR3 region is CASSESGPDNEQFF. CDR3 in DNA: TGTGCCAGCAGCGAGAGCGGGCCAGACAATGAGCAGTTCTTC.

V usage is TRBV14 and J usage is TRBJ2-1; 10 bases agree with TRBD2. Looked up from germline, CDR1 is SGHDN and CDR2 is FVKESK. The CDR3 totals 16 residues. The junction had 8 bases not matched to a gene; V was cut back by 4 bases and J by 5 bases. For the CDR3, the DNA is TGTGCCAGCAGCCTCAGGCTAGCGGGGGTTGACAATGAGCAGTTCTTC. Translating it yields CASSLRLAGVDNEQFF.

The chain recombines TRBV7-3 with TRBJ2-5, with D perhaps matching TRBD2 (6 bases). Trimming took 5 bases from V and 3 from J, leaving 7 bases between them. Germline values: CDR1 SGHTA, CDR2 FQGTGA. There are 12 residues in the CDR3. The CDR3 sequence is CASSGTEETQYF. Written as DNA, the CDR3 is TGTGCCAGCAGCGGGACTGAAGAGACCCAGTACTTC.

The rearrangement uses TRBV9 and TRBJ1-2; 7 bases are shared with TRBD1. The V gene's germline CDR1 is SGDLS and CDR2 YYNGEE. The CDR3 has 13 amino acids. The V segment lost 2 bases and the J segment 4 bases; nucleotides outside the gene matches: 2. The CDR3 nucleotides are TGTGCCAGCAGCGTCGGGACAGCCTATGGCTACACCTTC. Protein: CASSVGTAYGYTF.